The TCR beta chain described here comes from a study of cytomegalovirus exposure and HLA in healthy donors. In germline, CDR1 is SGHTA, CDR2 FQGNSA. The CDR3 runs to 16 residues. The junction had 7 bases not matched to a gene; V was cut back by 3 bases and J by 0 bases. Clones were read by immunoSEQ multiplex PCR, and TCRdb kept only the in-frame ones, dropping some. The sample has approximately 62,000 clones, roughly 94% seen once. This clonotype was sampled from a woman aged 18-29 years in good health and CMV-seronegative. This rearrangement joins TRBV7-2 to TRBJ2-7; 8 nucleotides match TRBD2. Input material: PBMCs. The DNA for the CDR3 is TGTGCCAGCAGCTTCGAGCGGGGGCGTATCTCCTACGAGCAGTACTTC. Its protein product is CASSFERGRISYEQYF.